Below, 29 T cell receptor beta chains from the same sample are listed, as sequenced in a study of CD8+CD57+ T cells in acquired aplastic anemia. Patients who underwent sequencing had shown CD8+CD57+ cell expansion by flow cytometry. Genomic DNA, serving as template, underwent TCR beta VDJ and CDR3 profiling. TCRdb re-called the reads through MiXCR, storing one row per CDR3 protein. Among about 180,000 distinct CDR3 sequences listed, roughly 43% were seen once. The specimen sequenced was sorted CD4+, CD8+, or CD8+CD57+ T cells (not recorded which) from PBMCs. The source is a human donor with aplastic anemia.

This chain links TRBV10-3 with TRBJ2-1; 10 positions agree with TRBD2. In germline, CDR1 is ENHRY, CDR2 SYGVKD. The CDR3 runs to 16 residues. J gave up 8 bases and V 10 bases, and 17 bases lay outside the gene matches. The CDR3 coding sequence is TGTGCCAGCAGGGTGGGTAGCGGGAGGATCACGGATGAGCAGTTCTTC. Protein product: CASRVGSGRITDEQFF.

This clonotype was detected ten times or more. The V and J genes are TRBV7-9 and TRBJ2-5, with TRBD2 matching 7 bases. Germline assignment: CDR1 SEHNR and CDR2 FQNEAQ (reference sequence). V was clipped by 1 base and J by 5 bases; unmatched bases: 1. The CDR3 has 13 residues. The CDR3 nucleotides are TGTGCCAGCAGCTTAGAACTAGCGGAGACCCAGTACTTC. Translating it yields CASSLELAETQYF.

This clonotype was seen at least ten times. The chain couples TRBV20-1 to TRBJ1-5, with D maybe TRBD1 (6 bases). Trimming took 1 base from V and 4 from J, leaving 11 bases between them. This CDR3 spans 14 amino acids. CDR1 is DFQATT and CDR2 is SNEGSKA in the germline V gene (reference sequence). CDR3 in DNA: TGCAGTGCTAGAGGGGGGGGCAGAAATCAGCCCCAGCATTTT. Translated: CSARGGGRNQPQHF.

The chain joins TRBV7-9 to TRBJ1-1; D perhaps matches TRBD1 (5 bases). This CDR3 contains 13 residues. V lost 3 bases and J lost 5, with 10 bases in between. Germline V gene sequence: CDR1 SEHNR, CDR2 FQNEAQ (reference sequence). The CDR3 is CASSLLQGTEAFF. DNA of the CDR3: TGTGCCAGCAGCTTGCTGCAGGGTACTGAAGCTTTCTTT.

The chain carries TRBV25-1 and TRBJ1-1; 7 nucleotides match TRBD1. Germline V CDR1 and CDR2: MGHDK, SYGVNS. Unmatched junction bases numbered 11, after V lost 10 bases and J lost 0 bases. CDR3 size: 15 residues. CDR3: CATQAPDRMNTEAFF. CDR3 sequence (DNA): TGTGCCACACAAGCACCGGACAGGATGAACACTGAAGCTTTCTTT.

J is TRBJ1-6 and V is TRBV6-2 or TRBV6-3, with 12 bases that match TRBD1. The CDR3 covers 16 residues. The ends lost 2 bases at V and 6 bases at J; junction bases unmatched: 2. Germline lookup yields CDR1 MNHEY and CDR2 SVGEGT. CDR3 loop: CASSYGTGGINSPLHF. The CDR3 nucleotides are TGTGCCAGCAGTTACGGGACAGGGGGCATTAATTCACCCCTCCACTTT.

In its sample, this clonotype was seen many times. This chain connects TRBV12-3 or TRBV12-4 to TRBJ2-5, with D perhaps matching TRBD1 (5 bases). The ends were cut back, 7 bases at V and 7 bases at J, with 19 bases in the middle. The CDR3 has 14 residues. The CDR3 sequence is CASMKVAGLPTQYF. The DNA of the CDR3 is TGTGCCAGCATGAAAGTCGCAGGGCTGCCGACCCAGTACTTC.

This clonotype was counted only a few times. This chain uses TRBV19 with TRBJ1-5, with 7 nucleotides matching TRBD1. This CDR3 has 15 residues. The V gene end was trimmed by 4 bases and the J gene end by 7 bases; junction bases not matched to a gene: 10. Germline V gene sequence: CDR1 LNHDA, CDR2 SQIVND (reference sequence). The CDR3 loop is CASSTGWDSKQPQHF. CDR3 sequence (DNA): TGTGCCAGTAGTACCGGCTGGGACAGTAAACAGCCCCAGCATTTT.

The count of this clonotype is one. V usage is TRBV19 and J usage is TRBJ2-2, with 9 positions matching TRBD2. This CDR3 has 15 amino acids. Germline values: CDR1 LNHDA, CDR2 SQIVND (reference sequence). J was trimmed by 5 bases and V by 6 bases; bases with no gene match: 7. CDR3: CASRISGSRTGELFF. In DNA form, the CDR3 reads TGTGCCAGTAGGATTAGCGGGAGTAGGACCGGGGAGCTGTTTTTT.

This chain connects TRBV12-3 or TRBV12-4 to TRBJ2-3, with D uncertain. The CDR3 runs 13 residues. The V end lost 8 bases, the J end lost 5 bases, and 14 bases lay between the germline ends. The CDR3 sequence is CASSPTPLDTQYF. The CDR3 bases are TGTGCCAGCTCCCCGACGCCACTAGATACGCAGTATTTT.

In this sample, this clonotype turned up many times. The chain is built from TRBV7-6 and TRBJ2-3; D is tentatively TRBD1 or TRBD2 (5 bases each). In germline, CDR1 is SGHVS, CDR2 FNYEAQ. Trimming cost V 5 bases and J 6 bases, with 18 bases left between them. The CDR3 totals 15 residues. CDR3 amino acids: CASSRGPQESDTQYF. The CDR3 bases are TGTGCCAGCAGCAGGGGACCCCAAGAGTCGGATACGCAGTATTTT.

To note about this clonotype: This may arise from a read error, as a much more abundant clone is one base away. This chain uses TRBV19 with TRBJ2-1; the match to TRBD1 covers 8 bases. This CDR3 is built from 16 residues. CDR1 is LNHDA, CDR2 SQIVND, per germline (reference sequence). In DNA form, the CDR3 reads TGTGCCAGTAGTACGTCAGGGGGCGCCGCCTACAATGGGCAGTTCTTC. It translates to CASSTSGGAAYNGQFF.

The gene calls are TRBV14 and TRBJ1-2, with 11 positions matching TRBD1. CDR1 and CDR2 from the germline V gene are SGHDN and FVKESK. J was trimmed by 4 bases and V by 8 bases; bases with no gene match: 12. The CDR3 totals 16 residues. The chain's CDR3 is CASSLTDRGLSYGYTF. For the CDR3, the DNA is TGTGCCAGCTCACTTACGGACAGGGGGCTTTCCTATGGCTACACCTTC.

V gene TRBV20-1 combines with J gene TRBJ2-7; D is undetermined. The CDR3 consists of 11 residues. CDR1 is DFQATT, CDR2 SNEGSKA, per germline (reference sequence). V shed 6 bases and J shed 7 bases, with 13 bases lying between them. For the CDR3, the DNA is TGCAGTGCGAGAACCTTATCTGAGCAGTACTTC. Encoded protein: CSARTLSEQYF.

This clonotype occurred many times. V and J are TRBV5-6 and TRBJ1-2; TRBD1 agrees at 11 bases. CDR3 length: 15 residues. Per germline, CDR1 SGHDT and CDR2 YYEEEE. With 0 bases clipped from V and 4 bases from J, the junction kept 2 bases outside the gene matches. The CDR3 DNA reads TGTGCCAGCAGCTTGGTAGGACAGGGGGCCTATGGCTACACCTTC. This translates into CASSLVGQGAYGYTF.

The V call is TRBV10-3, the J call TRBJ2-7; TRBD1 matches at 7 bases. The CDR3 extends over 16 amino acids. CDR1 is ENHRY, CDR2 SYGVKD, per germline. V lost 10 bases and J lost 0; bases outside the gene matches: 15. The CDR3 sequence: CATVRNRGTSSYEQYF. CDR3 bases: TGTGCCACCGTACGTAACAGGGGAACGAGCTCCTACGAGCAGTACTTC.

V and J are TRBV7-2 and TRBJ1-4; the D is unclear. CDR1 and CDR2 (germline): SGHTA, FQGNSA. Trimming removed 0 bases at V and 13 bases at J, with 21 bases between. There are 16 residues in the CDR3. The CDR3 DNA follows: TGTGCCAGCAGCTTAGCGGGTGGGATCCTGGCGAGCGGACTGTTTTTT. It translates to CASSLAGGILASGLFF. Filled out from reference TRBV7-2 and TRBJ1-4, the complete variable domain reads GAGVSQSPSNKVTEKGKDVELRCDPISGHTALYWYRQSLGQGLEFLIYFQGNSAPDKSGLPSDRFSAERTGGSVSTLTIQRTQQEDSAVYLCASSLAGGILASGLFFGSGTQLSVL.

The rearrangement joins TRBV10-2 to TRBJ1-2, with D tentatively TRBD1 (5 bases). With 6 bases removed from V and 8 bases from J, the gap between germline ends came to 7 bases. The CDR3 totals 10 residues. The germline V gene has CDR1 WSHSY and CDR2 SAAADI. The CDR3, as DNA: TGCGCCAGCAGGGGACGAGGCTACACCTTC. Its protein product is CASRGRGYTF.

This clonotype was counted ten times or more. V and J are TRBV12-3 or TRBV12-4 and TRBJ1-6; D may be TRBD1 (5 bases). The CDR3 consists of 15 residues. Trimming left V 6 bases short and J 9 bases short, with 18 bases between. In nucleotides, the CDR3 is TGTGCCAGCAGCTCTCTGGGGACTGGTGGTTCACCCCTCCACTTT. It is translated as CASSSLGTGGSPLHF.

J is TRBJ2-7 and V is TRBV27, with D tentatively TRBD1 or TRBD2 (5 bases each). Per the germline V gene, CDR1 is MNHEY and CDR2 is SMNVEV (reference sequence). This CDR3 contains 12 residues. V dropped 7 bases and J dropped 8 bases, with 15 bases sitting between them. DNA of the CDR3: TGTGCCAGCACCACCGGGACCGAGAAGCAGTACTTC. It codes for CASTTGTEKQYF.

The rearrangement joins TRBV19 to TRBJ2-3, with 7 positions matching TRBD1. The CDR3 is 14 amino acids. CDR1 and CDR2 (germline): LNHDA, SQIVND (reference sequence). Trimming removed 4 bases from V and 2 bases from J; junction bases left unmatched: 3. CDR3 residues: CASSKGQYTDTQYF. The CDR3 DNA reads as TGTGCCAGTAGTAAGGGACAGTACACAGATACGCAGTATTTT. The entire variable domain, with the rest obtained from reference TRBV19 and TRBJ2-3, is as follows: DGGITQSPKYLFRKEGQNVTLSCEQNLNHDAMYWYRQDPGQGLRLIYYSQIVNDFQKGDIAEGYSVSREKKESFPLTVTSAQKNPTAFYLCASSKGQYTDTQYFGPGTRLTVL.

V and J are TRBV29-1 and TRBJ2-1, with D unclear. The CDR3 is 14 residues long. CDR1 is SQVTM and CDR2 is ANQGSEA in the germline V gene. V lost 0 bases and J 4 bases, leaving 10 bases between the germline ends. For the CDR3, the DNA is TGCAGCGTTGAAGATCCCCAGGTTTACAATGAGCAGTTCTTC. Encoded protein: CSVEDPQVYNEQFF.

This clonotype showed up many times. Sequence at one end of the junction differs from germline and may be a read error. V is TRBV7-2 and J is TRBJ2-5, with D tentatively TRBD1 or TRBD2 (6 bases each). CDR1 and CDR2 (germline): SGHTA, FQGNSA. The CDR3 covers 14 residues. The CDR3 protein is CASSMGGRGETQYF. The CDR3 DNA is TGTGCCAGCAGCATGGGGGGCCGGGGAGAGACCCAGTATTTC.

The sample holds many counts of this clonotype. The chain has TRBV7-2 and TRBJ1-3, with unresolved D. CDR3 length: 15 residues. V lost 1 base to trimming and J lost 0 bases, with 7 bases between them. CDR1 is SGHTA and CDR2 is FQGNSA in the germline V gene. CDR3 DNA: TGTGCCAGCAGCTTAGTAGGGATCTCTGGAAACACCATATATTTT. This translates into CASSLVGISGNTIYF.

The chain has TRBV15 and TRBJ2-2; D not resolved. V lost 0 bases, J lost 1 base, and 3 bases lay in between. The CDR3 is 14 residues long. Looked up from germline, CDR1 is LNHNV and CDR2 is YYDKDF (reference sequence). The CDR3 region is CATSRDGNTGELFF. The CDR3 DNA is TGTGCCACCAGCAGAGATGGGAACACCGGGGAGCTGTTTTTT.

The chain is built from TRBV7-9 and TRBJ2-5; perhaps TRBD2 as D (5 bases). The CDR3 spans 14 residues. The V end lost 1 base, the J end lost 5 bases, and 11 bases lay between the germline ends. The germline V gene encodes CDR1 SEHNR and CDR2 FQNEAQ (reference sequence). CDR3 DNA: TGTGCCAGCAGCTTAGTTGGTAGCGCGGAGACCCAGTACTTC. Encoded protein: CASSLVGSAETQYF.

In this sample, this clonotype turned up many times. The rearrangement joins TRBV11-3 to TRBJ2-1; D unclear. V was cut by 4 bases and J by 7 bases, with 11 bases left in between. Germline CDR1 and CDR2: SGHNT and YENEEA. The CDR3 loop spans 13 amino acids. CDR3 sequence (DNA): TGTGCCAGCAGCTCGGTCGGGCGGAATGAGCAGTTCTTC. This gives the protein CASSSVGRNEQFF.

Written as DNA, the CDR3 is TGTGCCACCAGACAAGACAGGGATAGCAATCAGCCCCAGCATTTT. As protein: CATRQDRDSNQPQHF. This chain links TRBV15 with TRBJ1-5, with 7 bases identical to TRBD1. The CDR3 totals 15 residues. V was pared by 6 bases and J by 0 bases, with 5 bases of the junction left unmatched. CDR1 LNHNV and CDR2 YYDKDF come from the germline V gene (reference sequence).

This chain uses TRBV19 with TRBJ1-1; D ambiguous. Trimming took 7 bases from V and 4 from J, leaving 13 bases between them. Germline V gives CDR1 LNHDA, CDR2 SQIVND (reference sequence). The CDR3 spans 13 residues. CDR3 sequence: CASTPDIITEAFF. CDR3 bases: TGTGCCAGTACCCCAGACATAATCACTGAAGCTTTCTTT.